These T cell receptor beta chains were read from a single sample in a study of CD8 T cells in ankylosing spondylitis. TCRdb independently ran MiXCR on the 5' RACE reads; one entry per CDR3 protein. The repertoire includes approximately 220,000 distinct CDR3 sequences, 20% to 30% of them detected once, and just over 6.5% sits in the top ten. The specimen sequenced was blood, either unsorted or a sorted T cell fraction (not recorded which). These receptors were obtained from a male donor with ankylosing spondylitis or in good health (not recorded which). The CDR3 runs from the conserved cysteine through the conserved F or W. Each record gives: V gene, J gene, D gene, clone size, CDR3 protein, CDR3 DNA. A D gene is named only where the DNA matches it firmly. Only some rows state a clone size, as once, few, many or a class for expanded clones.

>TRBV20-1|TRBJ2-5|TRBD2|many
CSAPTSGRRETQYF
TGCAGTGCTCCGACTAGCGGGAGAAGGGAGACCCAGTACTTC
>TRBV20-1|TRBJ2-7|NA|few
CSARQGTYEQYF
TGCAGTGCTAGACAGGGAACCTACGAGCAGTACTTC
>TRBV10-3|TRBJ1-5|NA|many
CAVGRGADQPQHF
TGTGCCGTAGGCAGGGGAGCCGATCAGCCCCAGCATTTT
>TRBV20-1|TRBJ1-1|TRBD1|few
CSACGQGTEAFF
TGCAGTGCCTGTGGACAGGGCACTGAAGCTTTCTTT
>TRBV29-1|TRBJ2-7|TRBD1|few
CSGVTGAPYEQYF
TGCAGCGGCGTGACAGGGGCCCCCTACGAGCAGTACTTC
>TRBV7-9|TRBJ2-3|NA|few
CATSRWDSTDTQYF
TGTGCCACCTCTAGGTGGGATAGCACAGATACGCAGTATTTT
>TRBV5-1|TRBJ2-1|NA|many
CASSFLGEEYNEQFF
TGCGCCAGCAGCTTCTTAGGGGAGGAGTACAATGAGCAGTTCTTC
>TRBV6-1|TRBJ2-3|NA|many
CATSFLSGYEDTQYF
TGTGCCACCTCTTTCCTATCAGGGTACGAAGATACGCAGTATTTT
>TRBV10-3|TRBJ2-3|NA|many
CASTSGDTQYF
TGTGCCTCCACGTCTGGAGATACGCAGTATTTT
>TRBV5-6|TRBJ2-7|NA|many
CASRSVPHEQYF
TGTGCCAGCAGATCAGTCCCCCACGAGCAGTACTTC
>TRBV7-2|TRBJ2-7|NA|NA
CASSRSGVGVYEQYF
TGTGCCAGCAGTCGGAGCGGAGTGGGGGTCTACGAGCAGTACTTC
>TRBV10-3|TRBJ2-7|NA|NA
CAISESRGTSYEQYF
TGTGCCATCAGTGAGTCGAGGGGGACTTCCTACGAGCAGTACTTC
>TRBV20-1|TRBJ2-5|TRBD2|few
CSAAGSGAIGETQYF
TGCAGTGCCGCGGGTAGCGGGGCCATCGGGGAGACCCAGTACTTC
>TRBV9|TRBJ2-1|TRBD2|many
CASSPPGTSHPLEQFF
TGTGCCAGCAGCCCACCCGGGACTAGCCACCCCTTAGAGCAGTTCTTC
>TRBV4-3|TRBJ2-2|NA|NA
CASSTEGGATGELFF
TGCGCCAGCAGCACAGAGGGGGGGGCAACCGGGGAGCTGTTTTTT
>TRBV6-5|TRBJ2-3|TRBD1|NA
CASSYGWTGKTDTQYF
TGTGCCAGCAGTTACGGGTGGACAGGGAAAACAGATACGCAGTATTTT
>TRBV20-1|TRBJ2-5|TRBD1|many
CSATQGQQETQYF
TGCAGTGCTACCCAGGGACAGCAAGAGACCCAGTACTTC
>TRBV28|TRBJ2-3|TRBD1|many
CASSRNRGRGDTQYF
TGTGCCAGCAGTCGTAACAGGGGGCGGGGAGATACGCAGTATTTT
>TRBV11-3|TRBJ2-3|TRBD2|few
CASSLTSGRTADTQYF
TGTGCCAGCAGCTTGACTAGCGGGAGAACGGCAGATACGCAGTATTTT
>TRBV5-1|TRBJ2-3|NA|few
CASSEPPGLSTDTQYF
TGCGCCAGCAGCGAACCCCCGGGATTAAGCACAGATACGCAGTATTTT
>TRBV9|TRBJ2-6|NA|many
CASSFTGSGANVLTF
TGTGCCAGCAGCTTTACAGGGTCTGGGGCCAACGTCCTGACTTTC
>TRBV4-1|TRBJ2-7|NA|many
CASSRTRSGTYEQYF
TGCGCCAGCAGCCGCACTAGGTCAGGGACCTACGAGCAGTACTTC
>TRBV19|TRBJ1-4|NA|few
CASSIPRTQATNEKLFF
TGTGCCAGTAGTATACCCCGGACACAAGCAACTAATGAAAAACTGTTTTTT
>TRBV10-3|TRBJ2-7|NA|once
CAIGGAANYEQYF
TGTGCCATCGGGGGAGCGGCGAACTACGAGCAGTACTTC
>TRBV7-3|TRBJ1-3|NA|many
CASSSNFGNTIYF
TGTGCCAGCAGCTCCAATTTTGGAAACACCATATATTTT
>TRBV7-2|TRBJ2-7|NA|few
CASSLGGELTYEQYF
TGTGCCAGCAGCTTAGGAGGGGAGCTCACCTACGAGCAGTACTTC
>TRBV28|TRBJ1-1|NA|NA
CASSPAGNTEAFF
TGTGCCAGCAGTCCCGCAGGGAACACTGAAGCTTTCTTT
>TRBV12-3/TRBV12-4|TRBJ2-3|TRBD2|many
CASSRAGGPGDTQYF
TGTGCCAGCAGTCGAGCGGGAGGGCCCGGAGATACGCAGTATTTT
>TRBV20-1|TRBJ1-2|NA|few
CSARGGTYGYTF
TGCAGTGCTAGGGGAGGGACCTATGGCTACACCTTC
>TRBV6-2/TRBV6-3|TRBJ1-1|TRBD1|many
CASSSRTGNTEAFF
TGTGCCAGCAGTTCCCGGACAGGGAACACTGAAGCTTTCTTT
>TRBV29-1|TRBJ2-5|NA|many
CSGQAVQETQYF
TGCAGCGGACAGGCAGTCCAAGAGACCCAGTACTTC
>TRBV12-3/TRBV12-4|TRBJ1-5|TRBD1|many
CASSGTGGGQPQHF
TGTGCCAGCAGCGGGACAGGGGGCGGTCAGCCCCAGCATTTT